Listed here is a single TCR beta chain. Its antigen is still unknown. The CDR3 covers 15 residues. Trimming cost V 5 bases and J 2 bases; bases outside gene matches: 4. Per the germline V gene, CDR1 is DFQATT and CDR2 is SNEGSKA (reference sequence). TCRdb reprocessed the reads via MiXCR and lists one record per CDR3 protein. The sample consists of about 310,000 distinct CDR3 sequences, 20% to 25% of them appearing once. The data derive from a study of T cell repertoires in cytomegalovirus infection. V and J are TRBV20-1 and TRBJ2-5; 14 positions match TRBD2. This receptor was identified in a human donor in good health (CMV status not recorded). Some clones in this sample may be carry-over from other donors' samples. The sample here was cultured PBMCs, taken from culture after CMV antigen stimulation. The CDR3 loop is CSALGLAGVQETQYF. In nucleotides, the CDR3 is TGCAGTGCTCTGGGACTAGCGGGAGTACAAGAGACCCAGTACTTC.